The 5 T cell receptor beta chains reported below all come from one sample, sequenced in a study of T-cell reconstitution after alpha-beta-depleted transplantation in children. Unique molecular identifiers were incorporated during preparation of the TCRbeta library. TCRdb processed the PCR reads anew with MiXCR; each CDR3 protein has one entry. This table holds hundreds of thousands of distinct CDR3 sequences, roughly 14% found once. The specimen comprised PBMCs, sampled from the stem cell graft. The origin of the receptors is a human donor who donated a stem cell graft to a child with Fanconi anemia.

The V and J genes are TRBV5-1 and TRBJ1-1; the D gene is possibly TRBD1 (5 bases). With 4 bases removed from V and 2 bases from J, the gap between germline ends came to 18 bases. The germline V gene encodes CDR1 SGHRS and CDR2 YFSETQ. This CDR3 comprises 16 residues. The CDR3 spells CASSPGLQGSNTEAFF. The CDR3 DNA sequence: TGCGCCAGCAGCCCAGGTCTGCAGGGAAGTAACACTGAAGCTTTCTTT.

This clonotype was seen more than once but under ten times. V is TRBV25-1 and J is TRBJ2-2, with TRBD1 matching over 10 bases. V shed 6 bases, J shed 6 bases, and the junction held 1 base outside the gene matches. Germline V lookup: CDR1 MGHDK, CDR2 SYGVNS. The CDR3 covers 13 residues. The CDR3 DNA follows: TGTGCCAGCAGGGGGACAGGGGCCGGGGAGCTGTTTTTT. Its protein product is CASRGTGAGELFF.

This clonotype was seen many times. The J gene is TRBJ2-3, the V gene TRBV20-1, with no clear D. The germline V gene has CDR1 DFQATT and CDR2 SNEGSKA (reference sequence). The CDR3 spans 15 residues. V was trimmed by 5 bases and J by 0 bases, leaving 15 bases between them. CDR3 residues: CSAPRTETSTDTQYF. The CDR3 DNA reads as TGCAGTGCTCCACGTACTGAAACTAGCACAGATACGCAGTATTTT.

This clonotype has more than one count but fewer than ten. This chain joins TRBV15 and TRBJ1-3, with TRBD1 as a possible D gene (5 bases). V was trimmed by 1 base and J by 1 base, leaving 5 bases between them. The CDR3 contains 14 residues. In germline, CDR1 is LNHNV, CDR2 YYDKDF (reference sequence). CDR3 sequence (DNA): TGTGCCACCAGCAGAGGGGGGTCTGGAAACACCATATATTTT. It translates to CATSRGGSGNTIYF.

The chain has TRBV12-3 or TRBV12-4 and TRBJ2-2; 7 positions match TRBD1. The CDR3 length is 14 residues. V lost 7 bases, J lost 5 bases, and 7 bases stayed unmatched. The CDR3 spells CASIRQGETGELFF. As DNA, the CDR3 is TGTGCCAGCATCCGGCAGGGGGAAACCGGGGAGCTGTTTTTT.